These T cell receptor beta chains were read from a single sample in a study of sequential checkpoint blockade in melanoma. Profiled with immunoSEQ multiplex PCR; TCRdb holds only in-frame clones, not every one. The table lists 20,000 to 25,000 clones, roughly 70% of them singletons, with over 15% in the top ten. The sequences come from CD8+ T cells sorted from blood (inferred from file names), collected from a patient given nivolumab and ipilimumab in sequence. Receptors were obtained from a human donor with melanoma. Each CDR3 is given with its conserved first and last residue. D genes are given only for firm matches. The size entry is marked missing in some rows and otherwise reads once, few, many or a size class.

CAGSLVVYEQYF TGTGCCGGCAGTTTGGTAGTTTACGAGCAGTACTTC TRBV2 once NA TRBJ2-7
CASRRDRGGVGQPQHF TGTGCCAGCAGACGGGACAGGGGAGGTGTGGGTCAGCCCCAGCATTTT TRBV27 NA TRBD1 TRBJ1-5
CASRTTGGITEAFF TGTGCCAGCAGGACCACAGGGGGAATTACTGAAGCTTTCTTT TRBV27 NA TRBD1 TRBJ1-1
CASSDPRDLGGDEAFF TGTGCCAGCAGTGACCCCCGGGACTTAGGGGGGGATGAAGCTTTCTTT TRBV2 NA NA TRBJ1-1
CASSPFSLANYGYTF TGTGCCAGCAGTCCATTCAGTCTAGCTAACTATGGCTACACCTTC TRBV27 NA NA TRBJ1-2
CASSTRPGELFF TGTGCCAGCAGTACTAGGCCCGGGGAGCTGTTTTTT TRBV27 NA NA TRBJ2-2
CASAGGSSYEQYF TGTGCCAGCGCGGGAGGAAGCTCCTACGAGCAGTACTTC TRBV2 NA TRBD2 TRBJ2-7
CASSQGALFQETQYF TGTGCCAGCAGCCAAGGGGCCCTGTTCCAAGAGACCCAGTACTTC TRBV14 few NA TRBJ2-5
CASSLAFDTNGYTF TGTGCCAGCAGCTTAGCCTTCGACACAAATGGCTACACCTTC TRBV7-9 NA NA TRBJ1-2
CASHPLGVGRELFF TGTGCCAGCCACCCTTTAGGGGTTGGAAGGGAGCTGTTTTTT TRBV28 NA NA TRBJ2-2
CSVLGQSVGGQFF TGCAGCGTTTTGGGACAATCGGTTGGGGGGCAGTTCTTC TRBV29-1 NA NA TRBJ2-1
CASSVAGGKGNTEAFF TGTGCCAGCAGCGTAGCAGGGGGTAAGGGGAACACTGAAGCTTTCTTT TRBV9 NA TRBD1 TRBJ1-1
CASSTPGRWRTEAFF TGTGCCAGTAGTACACCAGGGAGGTGGCGGACTGAAGCTTTCTTT TRBV19 NA NA TRBJ1-1
CASSPGTGANEQFF TGTGCCAGCAGCCCCGGGACAGGCGCTAATGAGCAGTTCTTC TRBV7-3 NA TRBD1 TRBJ2-1
CASSHPRGPETQYF TGTGCCAGCAGTCACCCCAGGGGGCCGGAGACCCAGTACTTC TRBV2 NA TRBD1 TRBJ2-5
CASSPWQGSNQPQHF TGCGCCAGCAGCCCCTGGCAGGGGTCCAATCAGCCCCAGCATTTT TRBV4-3 NA NA TRBJ1-5
CATSRERLAGGDEQFF TGTGCCACCAGCAGAGAGAGACTAGCGGGGGGAGATGAGCAGTTCTTC TRBV15 NA TRBD2 TRBJ2-1
CASSQVPGQPYEQYF TGTGCCAGCAGCCAAGTACCGGGACAGCCCTACGAGCAGTACTTC TRBV14 NA TRBD1 TRBJ2-7
CASSQLGAGAPNTGELFF TGCGCCAGCAGCCAACTTGGGGCAGGGGCCCCGAACACCGGGGAGCTGTTTTTT TRBV4-1 once NA TRBJ2-2
CASSEPGRDRGFYEQYF TGCGCCAGCAGTGAGCCAGGCCGGGACAGGGGTTTCTACGAGCAGTACTTC TRBV10-1 NA TRBD1 TRBJ2-7
CASRIPGQLYGYTF TGTGCCAGCAGAATCCCGGGACAGCTGTATGGCTACACCTTC TRBV27 once TRBD1 TRBJ1-2
CASSQARDSSYGYTF TGCGCCAGCAGCCAAGCTCGCGACAGCTCCTATGGCTACACCTTC TRBV4-3 NA NA TRBJ1-2
CASSGRGGGVNTEAFF TGTGCCAGCAGCGGACGGGGGGGAGGGGTTAACACTGAAGCTTTCTTT TRBV9 once NA TRBJ1-1
CASSPVRGGGEWEQYF TGTGCCAGTAGTCCTGTGAGAGGGGGGGGAGAATGGGAGCAGTACTTC TRBV19 few NA TRBJ2-7
CASSLSGDEGEQFF TGTGCCAGCAGCTTATCGGGAGATGAGGGTGAGCAGTTCTTC TRBV7-3 NA NA TRBJ2-1
CASSVDSQGPETQYF TGTGCCAGCAGCGTAGATTCGCAGGGGCCAGAGACCCAGTACTTC TRBV9 NA NA TRBJ2-5
CASSQATGYSGNTIYF TGCGCCAGCAGCCAAGCGACAGGCTACTCTGGAAACACCATATATTTT TRBV4-1 NA NA TRBJ1-3
CASSQRLGQVNEKLFF TGCGCCAGCAGCCAAAGGCTAGGACAGGTTAATGAAAAACTGTTTTTT TRBV4-1 NA TRBD1 TRBJ1-4
CASSHEVGGASYNEQFF TGTGCCAGCAGCCATGAGGTTGGGGGGGCCTCCTACAATGAGCAGTTCTTC TRBV4-2 NA NA TRBJ2-1
CASSLGEGAEAFF TGTGCCAGCAGCTTGGGCGAAGGGGCTGAAGCTTTCTTT TRBV7-6 NA NA TRBJ1-1